The 2 T cell receptor beta chains listed next were all sequenced from one sample in a study of OX40 agonist ivuxolimab in advanced cancers. The assay was immunoSEQ multiplex PCR, and TCRdb's table has in-frame clones only and misses some. The table lists about 20,000 clones, roughly 89% of them singletons, with 13% in the top ten. The sample here was CD4+ or CD8+ T cells sorted from blood, taken in a trial of the OX40 agonist ivuxolimab. These receptors were taken from an adult with an advanced solid tumor such as melanoma, head and neck, liver or kidney cancer.

This clone was found once. This chain links TRBV5-1 with TRBJ1-3; D uncertain. With 4 bases removed from V and 1 base from J, the gap between germline ends came to 9 bases. The V gene's germline CDR1 is SGHRS and CDR2 YFSETQ. This CDR3 is built from 14 residues. Here the CDR3 DNA reads TGCGCCAGCAGCCAAAAACTATCTGGAAACACCATATATTTT. This translates into CASSQKLSGNTIYF.

V and J are TRBV7-2 and TRBJ2-5; 9 positions match TRBD2. Trimming took 2 bases from V and 3 from J; bases not matched to a gene: 10. Germline values: CDR1 SGHTA, CDR2 FQGNSA. The CDR3 totals 17 residues. The CDR3 DNA is TGTGCCAGCAGCTTAAGAACGGGCGGGGGGGTGAAAGAGACCCAGTACTTC. Translation: CASSLRTGGGVKETQYF.